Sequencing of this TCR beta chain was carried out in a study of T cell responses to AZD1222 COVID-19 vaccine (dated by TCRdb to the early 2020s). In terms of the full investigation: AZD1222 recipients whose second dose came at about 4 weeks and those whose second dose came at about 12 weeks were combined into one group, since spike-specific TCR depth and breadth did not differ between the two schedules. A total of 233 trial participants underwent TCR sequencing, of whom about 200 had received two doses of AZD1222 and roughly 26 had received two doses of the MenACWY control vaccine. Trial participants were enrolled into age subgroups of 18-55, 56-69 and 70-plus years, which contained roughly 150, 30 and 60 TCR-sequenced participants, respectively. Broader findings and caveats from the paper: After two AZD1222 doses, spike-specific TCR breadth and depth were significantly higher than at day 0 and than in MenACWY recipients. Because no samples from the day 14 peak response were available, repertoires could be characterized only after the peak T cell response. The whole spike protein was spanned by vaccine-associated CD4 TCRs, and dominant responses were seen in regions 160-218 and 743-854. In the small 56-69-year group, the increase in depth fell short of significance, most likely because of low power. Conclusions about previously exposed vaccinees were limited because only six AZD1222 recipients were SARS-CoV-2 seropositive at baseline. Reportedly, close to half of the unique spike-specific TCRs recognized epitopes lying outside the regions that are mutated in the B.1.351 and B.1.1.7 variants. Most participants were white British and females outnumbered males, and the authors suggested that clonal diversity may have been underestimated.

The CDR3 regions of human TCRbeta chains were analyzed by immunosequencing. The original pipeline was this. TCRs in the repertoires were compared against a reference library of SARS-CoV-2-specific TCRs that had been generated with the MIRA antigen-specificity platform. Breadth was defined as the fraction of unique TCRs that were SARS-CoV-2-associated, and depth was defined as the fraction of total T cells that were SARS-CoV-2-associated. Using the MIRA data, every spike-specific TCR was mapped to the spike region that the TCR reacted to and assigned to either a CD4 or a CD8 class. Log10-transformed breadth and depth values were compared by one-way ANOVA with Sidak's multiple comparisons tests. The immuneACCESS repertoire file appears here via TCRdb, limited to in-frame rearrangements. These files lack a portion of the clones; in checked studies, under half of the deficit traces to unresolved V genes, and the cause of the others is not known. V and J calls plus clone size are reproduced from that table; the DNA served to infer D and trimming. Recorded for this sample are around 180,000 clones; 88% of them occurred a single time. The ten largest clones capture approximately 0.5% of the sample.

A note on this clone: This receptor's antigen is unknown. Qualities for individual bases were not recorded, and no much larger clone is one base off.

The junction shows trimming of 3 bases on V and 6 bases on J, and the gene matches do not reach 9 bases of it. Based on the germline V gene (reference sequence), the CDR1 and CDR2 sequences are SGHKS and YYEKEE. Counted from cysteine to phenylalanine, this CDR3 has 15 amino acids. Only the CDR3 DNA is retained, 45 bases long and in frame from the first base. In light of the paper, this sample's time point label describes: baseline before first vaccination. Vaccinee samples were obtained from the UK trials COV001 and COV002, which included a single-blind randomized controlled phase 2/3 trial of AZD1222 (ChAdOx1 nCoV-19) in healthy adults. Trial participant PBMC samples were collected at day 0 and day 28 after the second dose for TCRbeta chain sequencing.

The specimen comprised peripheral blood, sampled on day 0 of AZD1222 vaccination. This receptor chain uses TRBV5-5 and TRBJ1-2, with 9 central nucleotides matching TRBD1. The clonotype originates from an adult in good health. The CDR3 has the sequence CASSSLGTGSHGYTF. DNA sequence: TGTGCCAGCAGCTCCCTCGGGACAGGGAGCCATGGCTACACCTTC.